These T cell receptor beta chains were read from a single sample in a study of blood T cells in healthy people across ages. TCRdb reprocessed the 5' RACE reads with MiXCR, giving one entry per CDR3 protein. The data show around 1,000,000 distinct CDR3 sequences, around 25% seen once. The same sample was also studied in work on T cells of mothers and their children.

The source material was blood. The receptors come from a girl aged 2 to 10 in good health. Both conserved end residues are part of each CDR3. The order of the fields is V gene, D gene, J gene, clone size, CDR3 DNA, CDR3 protein. A D gene is named only where the DNA matches it firmly. Not all rows give a size; the values are once, few, many and, for expanded clones, a class.

TRBV29-1	-	TRBJ1-2	-	TGCAGCGTCCCACAGGGAGGGGGCTACACCTTC	CSVPQGGGYTF
TRBV3-1	TRBD2	TRBJ2-1	-	TGTGCCAGCAGCCAACCCCTAGCGGGGGGGCCGGGTGAGCAGTTCTTC	CASSQPLAGGPGEQFF
TRBV3-1	-	TRBJ2-1	-	TGTGCCAGCAGCAGGGACGGAAACTACAAACAGCAGTTCTTC	CASSRDGNYKQQFF
TRBV4-3	-	TRBJ2-7	-	TGCGCCAGCGGCCAAGATTTTGGGGGACCAACGGGTGGAGAGCAGTACTTC	CASGQDFGGPTGGEQYF
TRBV5-1	-	TRBJ2-5	-	TGCGCCAGCAGCTTGGCAACAGGTTTGACGTCCCAGTACTTC	CASSLATGLTSQYF
TRBV6-5	-	TRBJ2-3	-	TGTGCCAGCAGTTACTCGATGAATACAGATACGCAGTATTTT	CASSYSMNTDTQYF
TRBV25-1	TRBD2	TRBJ2-5	few	TGTGCCAGCGGCCCGGGCGGGGGAGAGACCCAGTACTTC	CASGPGGGETQYF
TRBV5-1	-	TRBJ2-7	-	TGCGCCAGCAGCAGTCGACCCGGGAGAGCCATTTACGAGCAGTACTTC	CASSSRPGRAIYEQYF
TRBV28	-	TRBJ1-5	-	TGTGCCAGCAGTTCAACAGGGATGAATCAGCCCCAGCATTTT	CASSSTGMNQPQHF
TRBV7-9	-	TRBJ1-2	-	TGTGCCAGCAGCTTAGATCGGGCACGCACCTTC	CASSLDRARTF
TRBV6-6	TRBD2	TRBJ2-5	many	TGTGCCATTAGCGGGGGTTGGGAGACCCAGTACTTC	CAISGGWETQYF
TRBV12-3/TRBV12-4	-	TRBJ1-1	few	TGTGCCAGCAGTTTCAACCAGAACACTGAAGCTTTCTTT	CASSFNQNTEAFF
TRBV4-2	-	TRBJ1-2	few	TGTGCCAGCAGCCAAGGAGCAAGTCGGGGTAGCTATGGCTACACCTTC	CASSQGASRGSYGYTF
TRBV7-8	-	TRBJ2-3	-	TGTGCCAGCAGCTTATCCCCGCCAGATACGCAGTATTTT	CASSLSPPDTQYF
TRBV20-1	-	TRBJ2-3	-	TGCAGTGCTAGTTGGACGGGGGCTAGTACGCAGTATTTT	CSASWTGASTQYF
TRBV4-1	-	TRBJ2-7	-	TGCGCCAGCAGCCAAGAATGGGCGGCAGACTCCTACGAGCAGTACTTC	CASSQEWAADSYEQYF
TRBV29-1	-	TRBJ2-1	few	TGCAGCGTGGGGAAGGGAAGTGGTTACAATGAGCAGTTCTTC	CSVGKGSGYNEQFF
TRBV20-1	-	TRBJ2-7	-	TGCAGTGCTAGAGATCCGGGGGACATGTTCTACGAGCAGTACTTC	CSARDPGDMFYEQYF
TRBV29-1	-	TRBJ2-7	-	TGCAGCGTTGAGGTGGAACGGCGGCCCTACGAGCAGTACTTC	CSVEVERRPYEQYF
TRBV7-3	-	TRBJ2-7	-	TGTGCCAGCAGTCCCCCCGGCGCTTCCCTACTAAACGAGCAGTACTTC	CASSPPGASLLNEQYF
TRBV12-3/TRBV12-4	-	TRBJ2-5	many	TGTGCCAGCAGTCTTACAGGGATGGAGACCCAGTACTTC	CASSLTGMETQYF
TRBV29-1	-	TRBJ2-5	-	TGCAGCGTTGAAGATCTCAGTACAGGGGGGGAGCAGTACTTC	CSVEDLSTGGEQYF
TRBV25-1	-	TRBJ1-1	-	TGTGCCAGCGGAGGAGTTGTAGACACTGAAGCTTTCTTT	CASGGVVDTEAFF
TRBV2	-	TRBJ2-7	-	TGTGCCAGCAGCCTTTTTACGGACGGACCATCCTACGAGCAGTACTTC	CASSLFTDGPSYEQYF
TRBV9	-	TRBJ1-4	-	TGTGCCAGCAGCGTAGCGTTGGGAGACAGTCAGTTTTTT	CASSVALGDSQFF
TRBV28	-	TRBJ2-1	-	TGTGCCGGCACCGACTATCCCAATGAGCAGTTCTTC	CAGTDYPNEQFF
TRBV29-1	-	TRBJ1-1	-	TGCAGCGGGGAGGGGGATGCTGAAGCTTTCTTT	CSGEGDAEAFF
TRBV6-1	-	TRBJ1-3	-	TGTGCCAGCAGTGGGAGGGGGGTGTCGAGAAACACCATATATTTT	CASSGRGVSRNTIYF
TRBV5-5	-	TRBJ1-2	-	TGTGCCAGCACCCTGGACGCCTATGGCTACACCTTC	CASTLDAYGYTF
TRBV28	-	TRBJ1-1	-	TGTGCCAGCAGGACCCAGGGGTGGACTGAAGCTTTCTTT	CASRTQGWTEAFF
TRBV6-5	TRBD2	TRBJ2-7	few	TGTGCCAGCAGTTACCAAGCGGGATCCTATTACGAGCAGTACTTC	CASSYQAGSYYEQYF
TRBV2	-	TRBJ2-1	-	TGTGCCAGCACGCTTCCACCGGAGCAGTTCTTC	CASTLPPEQFF
TRBV3-1	TRBD2	TRBJ2-3	few	TGTGCCAGCAGCCAAGAACTAGCGGGGGGCCGACCCACAGATACGCAGTATTTT	CASSQELAGGRPTDTQYF
TRBV7-2	-	TRBJ2-3	-	TGTGCCAGCAGCACACGGACAGGGAGGGCAGATACGCAGTATTTT	CASSTRTGRADTQYF
TRBV7-3	-	TRBJ2-2	few	TGTGCCAGCAGTCCATATCCCGGGGAGCTGTTTTTT	CASSPYPGELFF
TRBV14	-	TRBJ2-5	-	TGTGCCAGCAGCCAAGAACATGGGACCCAGTACTTC	CASSQEHGTQYF
TRBV12-3/TRBV12-4	-	TRBJ1-1	-	TGTGCCAGCACCATTCTATACAGGGAATGGACTGAAGCTTTCTTT	CASTILYREWTEAFF
TRBV7-9	TRBD1	TRBJ2-5	-	TGTGCCAGCAGCTTAAGACAGGGGGCGCACCAAGAGACCCAGTACTTC	CASSLRQGAHQETQYF
TRBV7-6	-	TRBJ2-5	few	TGTGCCAGCAGCTTAGTCGAGCGGCGGGTAGAGACCCAGTACTTC	CASSLVERRVETQYF
TRBV29-1	-	TRBJ2-1	few	TGCAGCGTTCATGAGAGCCACAATGAGCAGTTCTTC	CSVHESHNEQFF
TRBV6-1	-	TRBJ2-1	-	TGTGCCAGCAGTATTTCTCGGAGAACCTACAATGAGCAGTTCTTC	CASSISRRTYNEQFF
TRBV12-3/TRBV12-4	-	TRBJ1-2	few	TGTGCCAGCAGAATACAGGGTACTGGCTACACCTTC	CASRIQGTGYTF
TRBV29-1	-	TRBJ1-6	few	TGCAGCGTTGTTACTGCGGTCGGCTCACCCCTCCACTTT	CSVVTAVGSPLHF